The rows below give T cell receptor beta chains drawn from one sample of a study of cytomegalovirus exposure and HLA in healthy donors. TCRdb keeps only in-frame clones here, not all; method: immunoSEQ multiplex PCR. Of roughly 280,000 clones detected, approximately 70% appear once; the ten largest clones hold around 2.3%. The sequenced sample consisted of PBMCs. The receptors shown here come from a female donor in good health and CMV-seronegative. CDR3s include the opening cysteine and the closing phenylalanine or tryptophan. Each record gives: CDR3 length, clone size, J gene, V gene, D gene, CDR3 DNA, CDR3 protein. D genes are given only for firm matches. Part of the rows lack a size; the others show once, few, many or a class for expanded clones.

len: 13
abundance: .
j_gene: TRBJ2-5
v_gene: TRBV7-2
d_gene: TRBD2
CDR3nt: TGTGCCAGCAGCTCCCGGGGGGGTGAGACCCAGTACTTC
CDR3aa: CASSSRGGETQYF

len: 15
abundance: .
j_gene: TRBJ2-7
v_gene: TRBV7-8
d_gene: TRBD1
CDR3nt: TGTGCCAGCAGCTTAGAGGGTCCAGGGGGATACGAGCAGTACTTC
CDR3aa: CASSLEGPGGYEQYF

len: 13
abundance: .
j_gene: TRBJ2-7
v_gene: TRBV5-1
d_gene: TRBD2
CDR3nt: TGCGCCAGCAGGCGGGAGGGCCCTGGGGAGCAGTACTTC
CDR3aa: CASRREGPGEQYF

len: 17
abundance: .
j_gene: TRBJ2-3
v_gene: TRBV11-3
d_gene: TRBD2
CDR3nt: TGTGCCAGCAGCCCTTATGCGGGAGAGGTCGGCACAGATACGCAGTATTTT
CDR3aa: CASSPYAGEVGTDTQYF

len: 13
abundance: .
j_gene: TRBJ2-3
v_gene: TRBV21-1
d_gene: .
CDR3nt: TGTGCCAGTTTGACAGGCCCCACAGATACGCAGTATTTT
CDR3aa: CASLTGPTDTQYF

len: 15
abundance: .
j_gene: TRBJ2-7
v_gene: TRBV18
d_gene: .
CDR3nt: TGTGCCAGCTCCCCTGCTCGGCTGAACTCGGGCGAGCAGTACTTC
CDR3aa: CASSPARLNSGEQYF

len: 14
abundance: .
j_gene: TRBJ2-5
v_gene: TRBV13
d_gene: .
CDR3nt: TGTGCCAGCAGCTCACAAACAGGGTGGGTGACCCAGTACTTC
CDR3aa: CASSSQTGWVTQYF

len: 14
abundance: .
j_gene: TRBJ2-1
v_gene: TRBV19
d_gene: TRBD2
CDR3nt: TGTGCCAGTAGTTGGATAGCGGGAGCGTCTGAGCAGTTCTTC
CDR3aa: CASSWIAGASEQFF

len: 16
abundance: few
j_gene: TRBJ2-7
v_gene: TRBV7-9
d_gene: TRBD1
CDR3nt: TGTGCCAGCAGCTGGGGTCAGGGGGCAGATATTTACGAGCAGTACTTC
CDR3aa: CASSWGQGADIYEQYF

len: 16
abundance: .
j_gene: TRBJ2-1
v_gene: TRBV7-9
d_gene: TRBD2
CDR3nt: TGTGCCAGCAGCCGCGCGGGGGGGAGCTCCTACAATGAGCAGTTCTTC
CDR3aa: CASSRAGGSSYNEQFF

len: 15
abundance: .
j_gene: TRBJ2-5
v_gene: TRBV9
d_gene: TRBD2
CDR3nt: TGTGCCAGCAGCCCCTCTAGCGGGATTCAAGAGACCCAGTACTTC
CDR3aa: CASSPSSGIQETQYF

len: 14
abundance: .
j_gene: TRBJ2-1
v_gene: TRBV19
d_gene: TRBD1
CDR3nt: TGTGCCAGTAGTCGCGGGACAGGGGGGTATGAGCAGTTCTTC
CDR3aa: CASSRGTGGYEQFF

len: 12
abundance: .
j_gene: TRBJ1-4
v_gene: TRBV11-1
d_gene: .
CDR3nt: TGTGCCAGCGGACAGCTGAATGAAAAACTGTTTTTT
CDR3aa: CASGQLNEKLFF

len: 15
abundance: .
j_gene: TRBJ1-6
v_gene: TRBV6-1
d_gene: .
CDR3nt: TGTGCCAGCAGTGGAAGGACAGTCATCAATTCACCCCTCCACTTT
CDR3aa: CASSGRTVINSPLHF

len: 13
abundance: .
j_gene: TRBJ2-3
v_gene: TRBV13
d_gene: .
CDR3nt: TGTGCCAGCAGCTCACAACACACAGATACGCAGTATTTT
CDR3aa: CASSSQHTDTQYF

len: 14
abundance: .
j_gene: TRBJ2-1
v_gene: TRBV13
d_gene: TRBD1
CDR3nt: TGTGCCAGCAGCTCCGGGACAGGGATGGGTGAGCAGTTCTTC
CDR3aa: CASSSGTGMGEQFF

len: 15
abundance: .
j_gene: TRBJ2-7
v_gene: TRBV5-1
d_gene: TRBD2
CDR3nt: TGCGCCAGCAGCTTGGTAGCGGGAGGGCCCTACGAGCAGTACTTC
CDR3aa: CASSLVAGGPYEQYF

len: 14
abundance: .
j_gene: TRBJ1-5
v_gene: TRBV28
d_gene: TRBD1
CDR3nt: TGTGCCAGCAGTTTGCGACAGGGAGGACAGCCCCAGCATTTT
CDR3aa: CASSLRQGGQPQHF

len: 15
abundance: .
j_gene: TRBJ2-7
v_gene: TRBV10-3
d_gene: .
CDR3nt: TGTGCCACTGCGGCCAATCAAGATTACTCCTACGAGCAGTACTTC
CDR3aa: CATAANQDYSYEQYF

len: 15
abundance: .
j_gene: TRBJ2-1
v_gene: TRBV13
d_gene: .
CDR3nt: TGTGCCAGCAGCTTAAGAGACTATATATACAATGAGCAGTTCTTC
CDR3aa: CASSLRDYIYNEQFF

len: 13
abundance: .
j_gene: TRBJ2-3
v_gene: TRBV7-6
d_gene: TRBD2
CDR3nt: TGTGCCAGCAGCTTTGGCGGGAGAGATACGCAGTATTTT
CDR3aa: CASSFGGRDTQYF

len: 17
abundance: few
j_gene: TRBJ2-1
v_gene: TRBV5-6
d_gene: TRBD2
CDR3nt: TGTGCCAGCAGCTTGCGGTCTAGCGGGCCCTCCTACAATGAGCAGTTCTTC
CDR3aa: CASSLRSSGPSYNEQFF

len: 15
abundance: .
j_gene: TRBJ1-1
v_gene: TRBV12-5
d_gene: TRBD1
CDR3nt: TGTGCTAGTGGTTCGGACCGGGACAGTTACACTGAAGCTTTCTTT
CDR3aa: CASGSDRDSYTEAFF

len: 15
abundance: .
j_gene: TRBJ1-2
v_gene: TRBV19
d_gene: TRBD1
CDR3nt: TGTGCCAGTAGGAGAGGGACAGGGGATAACTATGGCTACACCTTC
CDR3aa: CASRRGTGDNYGYTF

len: 14
abundance: few
j_gene: TRBJ1-5
v_gene: TRBV7-9
d_gene: .
CDR3nt: TGTGCCAGCAGCTCCTTTTATAGCAATCAGCCCCAGCATTTT
CDR3aa: CASSSFYSNQPQHF

len: 14
abundance: .
j_gene: TRBJ1-5
v_gene: TRBV7-9
d_gene: .
CDR3nt: TGTGCCAGCAGCTCCCCAGGGCCCGGACAGCCCCAGCATTTT
CDR3aa: CASSSPGPGQPQHF

len: 15
abundance: few
j_gene: TRBJ1-5
v_gene: TRBV19
d_gene: .
CDR3nt: TGTGCCAGTAGTATGCGGGGCCAGAGCAATCAGCCCCAGCATTTT
CDR3aa: CASSMRGQSNQPQHF

len: 21
abundance: .
j_gene: TRBJ2-5
v_gene: TRBV7-6
d_gene: TRBD2
CDR3nt: TGTGCCAGCAGCCCACTAGCGGGAGGGCCCTCTGGGGAGGTATCGTTAGCGACCCAGTACTTC
CDR3aa: CASSPLAGGPSGEVSLATQYF

len: 15
abundance: .
j_gene: TRBJ1-1
v_gene: TRBV7-9
d_gene: .
CDR3nt: TGTGCCAGCAGCTTCGTAGGAGGGTGGGACACTGAAGCTTTCTTT
CDR3aa: CASSFVGGWDTEAFF

len: 15
abundance: .
j_gene: TRBJ2-1
v_gene: TRBV5-6
d_gene: .
CDR3nt: TGTGCCAGCAACTCGGGTTACGGCTCCTACAATGAGCAGTTCTTC
CDR3aa: CASNSGYGSYNEQFF

len: 15
abundance: .
j_gene: TRBJ2-1
v_gene: TRBV10-2
d_gene: .
CDR3nt: TGCGCCAGCAGTGAGTCGTTGCTTAGAGGGGGTGAGCAGTTCTTC
CDR3aa: CASSESLLRGGEQFF

len: 14
abundance: .
j_gene: TRBJ1-1
v_gene: TRBV4-1
d_gene: .
CDR3nt: TGCGCCAGCAGCCTGTCAGGGGTTGACACTGAAGCTTTCTTT
CDR3aa: CASSLSGVDTEAFF

len: 15
abundance: .
j_gene: TRBJ2-7
v_gene: TRBV2
d_gene: TRBD1
CDR3nt: TGTGCCAGGACTAAAAAGGCAGGGGGATCCTACGAGCAGTACTTC
CDR3aa: CARTKKAGGSYEQYF

len: 14
abundance: .
j_gene: TRBJ1-2
v_gene: TRBV7-2
d_gene: .
CDR3nt: TGTGCCAGCAGCTTATCCGCACAGGGCTATGGCTACACCTTC
CDR3aa: CASSLSAQGYGYTF

len: 14
abundance: .
j_gene: TRBJ1-6
v_gene: TRBV28
d_gene: TRBD1
CDR3nt: TGTGCCAGCAGTTTAGACAGGGGGTCTTCACCCCTCCACTTT
CDR3aa: CASSLDRGSSPLHF

len: 15
abundance: .
j_gene: TRBJ1-4
v_gene: TRBV7-9
d_gene: TRBD1
CDR3nt: TGTGCCAGCAGGTCTAAGGACAGGGTCGACGAAAAACTGTTTTTT
CDR3aa: CASRSKDRVDEKLFF

len: 16
abundance: .
j_gene: TRBJ2-1
v_gene: TRBV7-2
d_gene: .
CDR3nt: TGTGCCAGCAGCTTCAAAGGATTGCGGGATTTCGGTGAGCAGTTCTTC
CDR3aa: CASSFKGLRDFGEQFF

len: 15
abundance: .
j_gene: TRBJ2-2
v_gene: TRBV7-2
d_gene: TRBD2
CDR3nt: TGTGCCAGCAGTTACGGACTGGGCGGGGGCGGGGAGCTGTTTTTT
CDR3aa: CASSYGLGGGGELFF

len: 13
abundance: .
j_gene: TRBJ2-7
v_gene: TRBV5-4
d_gene: .
CDR3nt: TGTGCCAGCAGCCCGGACAACTCCTACGAGCAGTACTTC
CDR3aa: CASSPDNSYEQYF

len: 14
abundance: .
j_gene: TRBJ2-5
v_gene: TRBV30
d_gene: .
CDR3nt: TGTGCCTTGCTGGAAAGGGGGTTAGGAGAGACCCAGTACTTC
CDR3aa: CALLERGLGETQYF

len: 13
abundance: .
j_gene: TRBJ2-7
v_gene: TRBV10-3
d_gene: TRBD2
CDR3nt: TGTGCCGCACAAGCGGGAGCGGGCTACGAGCAGTACTTC
CDR3aa: CAAQAGAGYEQYF

len: 16
abundance: .
j_gene: TRBJ2-2
v_gene: TRBV18
d_gene: TRBD2
CDR3nt: TGTGCCAGCTCAGTCTCTAGCGGGTGGAACACCGGGGAGCTGTTTTTT
CDR3aa: CASSVSSGWNTGELFF